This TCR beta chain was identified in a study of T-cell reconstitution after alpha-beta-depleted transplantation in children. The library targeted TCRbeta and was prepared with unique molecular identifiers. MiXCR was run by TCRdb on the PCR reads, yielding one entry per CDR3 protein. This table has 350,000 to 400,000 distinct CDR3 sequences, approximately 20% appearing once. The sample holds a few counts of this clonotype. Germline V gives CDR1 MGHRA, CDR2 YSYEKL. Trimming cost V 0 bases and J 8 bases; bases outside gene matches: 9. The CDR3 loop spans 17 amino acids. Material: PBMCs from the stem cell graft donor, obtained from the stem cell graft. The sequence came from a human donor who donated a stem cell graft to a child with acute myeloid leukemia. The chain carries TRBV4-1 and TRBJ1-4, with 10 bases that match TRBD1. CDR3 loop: CASSQDTFRDRGEKLFF. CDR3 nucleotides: TGCGCCAGCAGCCAAGATACTTTTCGGGACAGGGGAGAAAAACTGTTTTTT.